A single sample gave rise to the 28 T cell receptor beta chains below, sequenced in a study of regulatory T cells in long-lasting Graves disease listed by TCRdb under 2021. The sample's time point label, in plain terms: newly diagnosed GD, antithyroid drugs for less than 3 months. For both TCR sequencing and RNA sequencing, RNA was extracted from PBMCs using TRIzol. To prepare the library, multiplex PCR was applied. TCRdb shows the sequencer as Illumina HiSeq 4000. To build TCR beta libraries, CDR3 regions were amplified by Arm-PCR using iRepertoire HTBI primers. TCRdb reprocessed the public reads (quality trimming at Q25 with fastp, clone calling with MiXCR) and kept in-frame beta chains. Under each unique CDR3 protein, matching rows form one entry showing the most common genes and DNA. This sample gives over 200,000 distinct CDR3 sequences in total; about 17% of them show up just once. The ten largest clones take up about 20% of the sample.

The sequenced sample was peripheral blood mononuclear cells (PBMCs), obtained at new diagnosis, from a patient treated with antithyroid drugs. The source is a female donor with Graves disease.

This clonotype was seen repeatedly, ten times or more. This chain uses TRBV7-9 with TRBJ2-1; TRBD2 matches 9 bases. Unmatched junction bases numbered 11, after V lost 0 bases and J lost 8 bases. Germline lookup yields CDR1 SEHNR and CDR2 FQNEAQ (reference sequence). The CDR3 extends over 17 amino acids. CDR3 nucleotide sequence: TGTGCCAGCAGCTTAGCCGGTGGTAGCGGGAGTGACGATGAGCAGTTCTTC. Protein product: CASSLAGGSGSDDEQFF.

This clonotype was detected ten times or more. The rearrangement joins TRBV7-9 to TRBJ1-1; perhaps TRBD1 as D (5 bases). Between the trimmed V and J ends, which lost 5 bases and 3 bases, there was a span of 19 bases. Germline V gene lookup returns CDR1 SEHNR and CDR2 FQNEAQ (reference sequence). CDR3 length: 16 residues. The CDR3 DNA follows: TGTGCCAGCAGCCCCCGACTAAGGGGCGATGACACTGAAGCTTTCTTT. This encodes CASSPRLRGDDTEAFF.

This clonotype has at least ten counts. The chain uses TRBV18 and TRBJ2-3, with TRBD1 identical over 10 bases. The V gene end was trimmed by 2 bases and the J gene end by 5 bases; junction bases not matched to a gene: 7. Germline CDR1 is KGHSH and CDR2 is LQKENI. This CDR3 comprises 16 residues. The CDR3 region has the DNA TGTGCCAGCTCACCAAGTCCGGGACAGGGGCGAGATACGCAGTATTTT. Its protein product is CASSPSPGQGRDTQYF.

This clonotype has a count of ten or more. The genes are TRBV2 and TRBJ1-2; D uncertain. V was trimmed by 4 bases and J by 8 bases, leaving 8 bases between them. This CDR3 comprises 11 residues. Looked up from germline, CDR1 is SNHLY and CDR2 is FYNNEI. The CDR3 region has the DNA TGTGCCAGCAGTGGATCGGACGGCTACACCTTC. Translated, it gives CASSGSDGYTF.

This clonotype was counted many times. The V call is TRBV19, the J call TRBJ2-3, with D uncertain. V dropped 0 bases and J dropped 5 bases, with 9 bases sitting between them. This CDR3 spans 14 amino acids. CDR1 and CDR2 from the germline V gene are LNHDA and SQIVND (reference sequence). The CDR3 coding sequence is TGTGCCAGTAGTATAGATCCCCAGCGAGATACGCAGTATTTT. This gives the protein CASSIDPQRDTQYF.

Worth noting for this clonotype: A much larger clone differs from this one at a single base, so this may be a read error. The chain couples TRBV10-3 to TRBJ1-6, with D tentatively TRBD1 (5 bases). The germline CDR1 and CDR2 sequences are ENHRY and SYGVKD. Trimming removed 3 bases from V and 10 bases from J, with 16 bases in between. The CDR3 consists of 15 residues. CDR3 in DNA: TGTGCCATCAGTGAAACACAGGCGAGGCGGTCACCCCTCCACTTT. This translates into CAISETQARRSPLHF.

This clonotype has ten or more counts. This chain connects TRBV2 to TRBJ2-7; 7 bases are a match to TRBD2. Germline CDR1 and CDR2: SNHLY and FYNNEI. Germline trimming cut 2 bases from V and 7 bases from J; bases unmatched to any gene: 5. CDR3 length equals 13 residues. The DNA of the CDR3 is TGTGCCAGCAGTGAAAGACTAGCAGGGGAGCAGTACTTC. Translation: CASSERLAGEQYF.

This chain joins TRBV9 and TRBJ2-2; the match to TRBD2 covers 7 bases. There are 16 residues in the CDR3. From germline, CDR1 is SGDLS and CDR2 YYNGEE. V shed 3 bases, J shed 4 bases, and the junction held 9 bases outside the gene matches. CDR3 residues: CASSDPGGRGTGELFF. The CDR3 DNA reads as TGTGCCAGCAGCGACCCGGGAGGCCGCGGCACCGGGGAGCTGTTTTTT.

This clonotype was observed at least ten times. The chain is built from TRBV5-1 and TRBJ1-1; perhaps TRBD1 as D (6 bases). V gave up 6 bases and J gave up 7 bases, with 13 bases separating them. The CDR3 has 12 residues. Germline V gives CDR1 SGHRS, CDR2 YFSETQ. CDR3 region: CASKTSDSEAFF. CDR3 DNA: TGCGCCAGCAAAACTTCGGACAGTGAAGCTTTCTTT.

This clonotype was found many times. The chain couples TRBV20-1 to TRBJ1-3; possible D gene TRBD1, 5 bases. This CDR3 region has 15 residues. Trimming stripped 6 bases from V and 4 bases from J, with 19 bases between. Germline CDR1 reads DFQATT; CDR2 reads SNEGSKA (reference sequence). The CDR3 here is CSARGGYEIGNTIYF. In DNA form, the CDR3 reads TGCAGTGCCCGGGGCGGGTACGAGATCGGAAACACCATATATTTT.

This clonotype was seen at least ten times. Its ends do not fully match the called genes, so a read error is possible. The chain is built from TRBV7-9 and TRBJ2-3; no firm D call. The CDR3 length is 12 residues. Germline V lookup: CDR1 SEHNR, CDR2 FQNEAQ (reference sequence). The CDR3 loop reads CAGSRSSDTQYF. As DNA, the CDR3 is TGTGCCGGCAGCCGCTCCTCAGATACGCAGTATTTT.

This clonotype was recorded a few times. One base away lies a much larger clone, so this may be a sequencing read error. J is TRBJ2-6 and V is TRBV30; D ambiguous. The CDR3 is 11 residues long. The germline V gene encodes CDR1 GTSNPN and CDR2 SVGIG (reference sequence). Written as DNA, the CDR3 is TGTGCCCGGAGTCTAAGTAACGTCCTGACTTTC. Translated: CARSLSNVLTF. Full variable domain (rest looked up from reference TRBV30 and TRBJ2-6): SQTIHQWPATLVQPVGSPLSLECTVEGTSNPNLYWYRQAAGRGLQLLFYSVGIGQISSEVPQNLSASRPQDRQFILSSKKLLLSDSGFYLCARSLSNVLTFGAGSRLTVL.

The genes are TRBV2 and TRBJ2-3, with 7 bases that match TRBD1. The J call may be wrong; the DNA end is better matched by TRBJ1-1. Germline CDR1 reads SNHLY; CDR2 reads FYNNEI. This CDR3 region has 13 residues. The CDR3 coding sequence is TGTGCCAGCAGTGAACAGGGGGAGAGAAAAGCTTTCTTT. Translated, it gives CASSEQGERKAFF.

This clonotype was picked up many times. CDR3 DNA: TGTGCCAGCTCACCACTAAGTTACAATGAGCAGTTCTTC. Amino acid sequence: CASSPLSYNEQFF. V gene TRBV18 combines with J gene TRBJ2-1, with D unclear. V lost 1 base and J lost 4, with 5 bases in between. Germline V gene data show CDR1 as KGHSH and CDR2 as LQKENI. The CDR3 length is 13 residues.

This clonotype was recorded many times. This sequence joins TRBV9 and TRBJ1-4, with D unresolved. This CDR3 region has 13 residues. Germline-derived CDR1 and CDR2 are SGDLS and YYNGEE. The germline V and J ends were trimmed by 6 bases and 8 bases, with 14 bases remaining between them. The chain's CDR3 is CASTREGVEKLFF. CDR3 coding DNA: TGTGCCAGCACCCGAGAGGGAGTGGAAAAACTGTTTTTT.

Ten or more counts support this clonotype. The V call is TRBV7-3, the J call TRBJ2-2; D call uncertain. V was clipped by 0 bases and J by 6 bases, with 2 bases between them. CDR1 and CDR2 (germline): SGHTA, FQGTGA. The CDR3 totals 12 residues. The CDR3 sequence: CASSLTAGELFF. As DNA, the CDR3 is TGTGCCAGCAGCTTAACGGCCGGGGAGCTGTTTTTT.

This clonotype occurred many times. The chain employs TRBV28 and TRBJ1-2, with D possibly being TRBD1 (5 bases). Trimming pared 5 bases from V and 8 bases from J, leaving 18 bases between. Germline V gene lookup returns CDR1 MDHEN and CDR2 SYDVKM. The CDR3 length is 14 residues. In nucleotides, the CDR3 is TGTGCCAGCAGTCTTCCATCCAGGGAGAAAGGCTACACCTTC. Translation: CASSLPSREKGYTF.

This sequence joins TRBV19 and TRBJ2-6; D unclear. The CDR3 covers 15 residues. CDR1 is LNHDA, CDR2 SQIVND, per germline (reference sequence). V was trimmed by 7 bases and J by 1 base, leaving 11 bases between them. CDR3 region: CASNNLISGANVLTF. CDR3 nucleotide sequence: TGTGCCAGTAATAACCTAATATCTGGGGCCAACGTCCTGACTTTC.

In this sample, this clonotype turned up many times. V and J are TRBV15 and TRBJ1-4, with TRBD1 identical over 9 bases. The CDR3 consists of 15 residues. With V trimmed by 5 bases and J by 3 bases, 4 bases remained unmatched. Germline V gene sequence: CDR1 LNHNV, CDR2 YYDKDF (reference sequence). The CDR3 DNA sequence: TGTGCCACCAGCTTACAGGGGGCCGCTAATGAAAAACTGTTTTTT. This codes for CATSLQGAANEKLFF.

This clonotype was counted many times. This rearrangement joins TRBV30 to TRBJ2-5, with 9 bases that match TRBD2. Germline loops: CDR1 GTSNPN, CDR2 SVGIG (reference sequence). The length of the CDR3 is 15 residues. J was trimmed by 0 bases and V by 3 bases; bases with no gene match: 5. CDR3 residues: CAWRPIAGDQETQYF. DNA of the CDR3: TGTGCCTGGAGACCTATAGCGGGAGACCAAGAGACCCAGTACTTC.

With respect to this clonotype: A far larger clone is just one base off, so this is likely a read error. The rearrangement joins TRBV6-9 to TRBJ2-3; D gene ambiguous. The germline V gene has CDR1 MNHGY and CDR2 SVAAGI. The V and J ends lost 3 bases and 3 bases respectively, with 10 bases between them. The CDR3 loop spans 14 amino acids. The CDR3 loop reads CASSYSNATDTQYF. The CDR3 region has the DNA TGTGCCAGCAGTTACTCGAATGCGACAGATACGCAGTATTTT.

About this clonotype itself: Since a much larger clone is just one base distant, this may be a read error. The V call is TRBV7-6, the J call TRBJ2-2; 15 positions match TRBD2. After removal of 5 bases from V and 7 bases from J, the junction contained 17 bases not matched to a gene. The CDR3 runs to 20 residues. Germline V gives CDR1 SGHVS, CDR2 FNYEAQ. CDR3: CASSPYPGGLAGGLGGELFF. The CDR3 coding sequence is TGTGCCAGCAGCCCTTACCCTGGGGGACTAGCGGGAGGCCTTGGCGGGGAGCTGTTTTTT.

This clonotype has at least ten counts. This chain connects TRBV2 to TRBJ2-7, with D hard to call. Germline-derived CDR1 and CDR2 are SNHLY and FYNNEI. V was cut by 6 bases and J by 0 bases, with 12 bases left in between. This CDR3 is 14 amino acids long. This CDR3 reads CASRHFASSYEQYF. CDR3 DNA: TGTGCCAGCAGGCATTTCGCCAGCTCCTACGAGCAGTACTTC.

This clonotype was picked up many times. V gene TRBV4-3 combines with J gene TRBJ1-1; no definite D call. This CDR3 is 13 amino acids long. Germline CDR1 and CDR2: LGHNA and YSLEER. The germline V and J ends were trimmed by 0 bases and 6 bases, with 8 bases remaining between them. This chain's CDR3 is CASSQEAGSEAFF. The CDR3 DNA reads TGCGCCAGCAGCCAAGAAGCAGGCTCTGAAGCTTTCTTT.

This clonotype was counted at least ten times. For the CDR3, the DNA is TGTGCCATCAGAAACCCGGGACTAGCCGATACCTACGAGCAGTACTTC. Translated: CAIRNPGLADTYEQYF. This sequence joins TRBV10-3 and TRBJ2-7; 9 bases fit TRBD2. This CDR3 is built from 16 residues. The junction had 11 bases not matched to a gene; V was cut back by 6 bases and J by 2 bases. CDR1 is ENHRY and CDR2 is SYGVKD in the germline V gene.

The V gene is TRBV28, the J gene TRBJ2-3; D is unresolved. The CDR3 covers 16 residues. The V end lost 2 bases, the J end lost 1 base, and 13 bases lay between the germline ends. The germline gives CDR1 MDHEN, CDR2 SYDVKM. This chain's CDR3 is CASSLVGSVGTDTQYF. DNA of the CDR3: TGTGCCAGCAGTTTAGTAGGGTCCGTGGGCACAGATACGCAGTATTTT.

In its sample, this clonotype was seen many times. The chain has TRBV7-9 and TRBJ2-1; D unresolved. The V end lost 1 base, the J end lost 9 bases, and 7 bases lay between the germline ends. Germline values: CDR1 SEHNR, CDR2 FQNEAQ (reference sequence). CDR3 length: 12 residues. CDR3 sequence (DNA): TGTGCCAGCAGCTTAGTCCCTTCTGAGCAGTTCTTC. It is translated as CASSLVPSEQFF.

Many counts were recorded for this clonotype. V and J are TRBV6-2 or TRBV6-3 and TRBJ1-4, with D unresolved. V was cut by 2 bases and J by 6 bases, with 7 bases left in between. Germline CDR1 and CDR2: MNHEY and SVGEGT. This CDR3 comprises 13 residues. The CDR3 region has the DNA TGTGCCAGCAGTTACCTGGTAGATGAAAAACTGTTTTTT. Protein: CASSYLVDEKLFF.